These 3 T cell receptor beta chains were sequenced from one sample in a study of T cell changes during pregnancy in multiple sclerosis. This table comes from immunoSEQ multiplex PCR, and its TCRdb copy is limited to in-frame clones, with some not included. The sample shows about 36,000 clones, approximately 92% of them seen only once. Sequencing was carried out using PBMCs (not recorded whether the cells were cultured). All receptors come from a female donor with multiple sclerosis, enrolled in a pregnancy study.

The CDR3: CAISESNNNEQFF. The CDR3 coding sequence is TGTGCCATCAGTGAGTCGAACAACAATGAGCAGTTCTTC. V is TRBV10-3 and J is TRBJ2-1; D unclear. Germline V gives CDR1 ENHRY, CDR2 SYGVKD. V lost 0 bases, J lost 5 bases, and 5 bases lay in between. The CDR3 runs 13 residues.

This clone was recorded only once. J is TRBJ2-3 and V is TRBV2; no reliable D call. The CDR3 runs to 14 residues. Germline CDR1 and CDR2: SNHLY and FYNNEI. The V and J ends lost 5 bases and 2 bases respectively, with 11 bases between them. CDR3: CASSLSSNTDTQYF. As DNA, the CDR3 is TGTGCCAGCAGTCTAAGCTCTAACACAGATACGCAGTATTTT.

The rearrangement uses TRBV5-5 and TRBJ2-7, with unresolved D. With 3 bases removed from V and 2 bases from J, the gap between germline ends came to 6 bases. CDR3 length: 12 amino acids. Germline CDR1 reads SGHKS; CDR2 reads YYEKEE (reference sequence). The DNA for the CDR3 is TGTGCCAGCAGCTACGGGCCCTACGAGCAGTACTTC. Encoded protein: CASSYGPYEQYF.